A single T cell receptor (beta chain) is shown here with its context. The antigen remains unidentified. CDR1 and CDR2 (germline): MDHEN, SYDVKM. The CDR3 has 21 amino acids. J was trimmed by 3 bases and V by 3 bases; bases with no gene match: 14. Specified time point: newly diagnosed GD, antithyroid drugs for less than 3 months. RNA from PBMCs was the source of the TCR library. According to the study, TCR beta libraries were built with iRepertoire HTBI primers and CDR3-region Arm-PCR. TCRdb redid the calling of the multiplex PCR reads with MiXCR, one entry per CDR3 protein. The profile covers about 500,000 distinct CDR3 sequences, with roughly 17% appearing a single time and roughly an eighth taken by the ten largest. This sample is part of a study of regulatory T cells in long-lasting Graves disease. Study findings and constraints: Persistent patients had more shared public clonotypes (around 2,700) than new patients (about 920).

The sample also formed part of further work on T cells in Graves' hyperthyroidism and ophthalmopathy. As that report states: During a first-round RT-PCR of the TCR CDR3, the HTBI primer set was used. The model identified upcoming ophthalmopathy a median around 7.1 months ahead of onset.

The source material was peripheral blood mononuclear cells (PBMCs), sampled at new diagnosis, from a patient treated with antithyroid drugs. The chain recombines TRBV28 with TRBJ2-1; 16 bases map to TRBD2. The clonotype was recovered from a man in his forties with Graves disease. CDR3 sequence reads: CASSFFQLGTSGRAYYNEQFF. The CDR3 DNA reads TGTGCCAGCAGTTTTTTCCAGCTGGGGACTAGCGGGAGGGCCTACTACAATGAGCAGTTCTTC.